The clone carrying this TCR beta chain is a singleton in its sample. Its antigen is not identified. Germline loops: CDR1 LGHNA, CDR2 YSLEER. The CDR3 is 12 amino acids. The V and J ends lost 4 bases and 9 bases respectively, with 10 bases between them. These data belong to a study of long-term antiretroviral therapy in people with HIV. Investigators performed immunoSEQ version v3.0 at survey level. Sequencing was intended to reach about 35,000-55,000 T-cell genomes per sample. The protocol was immunoSEQ multiplex PCR, while the TCRdb copy is restricted to in-frame clones and leaves out a portion. The repertoire holds roughly 30,000 clones, with roughly 88% as singletons. Study-wide points: Across all time points, the repertoire was dominated by clones that expanded before ART. Despite increasing after ART, diversity remained lower than that of transplant donor controls. Blood was collected between the mid-2000s and the late 2010s, possibly under older ART regimens.

This TCR derives from a young man with HIV. Sequenced here: unsorted PBMCs, sampled 0.8 years before starting antiretroviral therapy. V and J are TRBV4-3 and TRBJ2-1; D remains unclear. CDR3 bases: TGCGCCAGCAGCCCTGACTCGGGTGAGCAGTTCTTC. Protein: CASSPDSGEQFF.